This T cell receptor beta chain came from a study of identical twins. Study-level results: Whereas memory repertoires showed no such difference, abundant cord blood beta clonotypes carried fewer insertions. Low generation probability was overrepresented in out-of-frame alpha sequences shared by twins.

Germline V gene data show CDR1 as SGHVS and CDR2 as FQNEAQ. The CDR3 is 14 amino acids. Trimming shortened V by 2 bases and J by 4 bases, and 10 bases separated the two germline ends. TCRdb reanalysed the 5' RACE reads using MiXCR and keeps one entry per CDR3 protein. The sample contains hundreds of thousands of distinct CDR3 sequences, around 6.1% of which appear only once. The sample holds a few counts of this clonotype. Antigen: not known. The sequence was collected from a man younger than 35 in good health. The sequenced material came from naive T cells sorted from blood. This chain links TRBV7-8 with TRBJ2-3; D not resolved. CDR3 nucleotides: TGTGCCAGCAGCTTAACCCTTTCCCCAGATACGCAGTATTTT. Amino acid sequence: CASSLTLSPDTQYF.